This T cell receptor (beta chain) is drawn from a study of T cell repertoires in cytomegalovirus infection. The overall study: Newly reported HLA-C-restricted and thoroughly characterized HLA-B-restricted CMV epitopes were employed. Public TCR beta signatures were indicative of both CMV infection and a matching HLA type.

The sample holds a few counts of this clonotype. No antigen is known for it. The CDR3 is 14 amino acids. J gave up 5 bases and V 4 bases, and 6 bases lay outside the gene matches. Germline lookup yields CDR1 SGHTA and CDR2 FQGNSA. One entry per CDR3 protein results from TCRdb running MiXCR on the reads. The table shows about 20,000 distinct CDR3 sequences, with over 40% occurring only once. This specimen consisted of CD8+ T cells from cultured PBMCs, obtained from culture after CMV antigen stimulation. V is TRBV7-2 and J is TRBJ1-1, with 8 bases lining up with TRBD1. This receptor was taken from a human donor in good health (CMV status not recorded). Some clones in this sample may be carry-over from other donors' samples. CDR3 coding DNA: TGTGCCAGCAGCTGGACAGGGTCATTGACTGAAGCTTTCTTT. This gives the protein CASSWTGSLTEAFF.